This record concerns one TCR beta chain sequence. Which antigen it targets is not known. Within one base of it there is no much larger clone, and no base qualities were kept. The immunoSEQ Assay, a bias-controlled multiplex PCR, was used to amplify TCRbeta CDR3 regions from genomic DNA. On the study's bioinformatics: Within the assay, amplification of reference gene primers was used to estimate how many nucleated cells each sample contained. To quantify the absolute abundance of each unique TCRbeta CDR3 rearrangement, sequence reads were collapsed and filtered. Productive Simpson clonality was computed per sample as the square root of Simpson's diversity index over productive rearrangements. TCRdb took over this immuneACCESS table, retaining in-frame rearrangements with V and J assigned. Such tables are incomplete; in checked studies, under half of the missing clones stem from an unresolved V gene, and the remainder is unexplained. Clonal size and the V and J genes are those of that table, whereas D and trimming came from the DNA. The table for this sample lists approximately 100,000 clones; approximately 86% of them were counted only once. The top ten clonotypes cover 2% to 3% of the sample.

These data come from a study of blood T cell repertoires in COVID-19 (dated by TCRdb to the early 2020s). Concerning the study at large: The collaborator samples originated in the United States, Italy and Spain and spanned the acute and convalescent phases of COVID-19. The prospective study material was composed of cDNA or gDNA derived from T cells, B-cell-depleted T cells, or PBMCs. A freely available public database, intended as a resource for researchers studying the immune response to SARS-CoV-2, is where the repertoires were released. The samples were drawn from two sources: the first 160 participants of the ongoing ImmuneRACE study, and approximately 1,300 subjects contributed by 6 global collaborators. Sample metadata almost always included a de-identified subject ID, COVID-19 status, age in years and sex. Deeply sampled blood TCRbeta repertoires from subjects exposed to, actively infected with, or recovered from COVID-19 were included in the dataset. HLA class I and class II types, where available, came from metadata supplied by the sample provider rather than from assay-based typing. Here is what the overall study found, with its caveats: How much clinical and demographic metadata was included differed by source and by participant, and the metadata was provided uncurated.

Spanning cysteine to phenylalanine, the CDR3 consists of 12 amino acids. Just the 36-base CDR3 DNA is kept, in frame starting at base 1. CDR1 and CDR2 are drawn from the germline V gene: SGHRS, YFSETQ. The germline ends are 7 bases apart after V is trimmed by 2 bases and J by 4 bases. Enrolling through a virtual design, the prospective study's participants ranged in age from about 18 to 89 years and lived across more than 20 United States geographic areas. In the prospective study, cohorts were assigned on the basis of participant-reported clinical history obtained from a screening survey and a study questionnaire. For ImmuneRACE Cohort 3, a participant was defined as recovered based on two consecutive negative NP/OP PCR tests, clearance by a healthcare professional, or resolution of symptoms. Mobile phlebotomists in the prospective study collected whole blood, serum and a nasopharyngeal or oropharyngeal swab from every participant. Participants in the prospective study had the option to provide additional blood draws and questionnaires over a roughly 2-month period. Prospective study blood samples were shipped either frozen or at room temperature before DNA extraction.

Sequencing input: PBMCs or T cells enriched from blood (not recorded which). The V and J genes are TRBV5-1 and TRBJ2-7; no D gene call is confident. This TCR was sampled from a woman aged 45-60 years who had recovered from COVID-19. This receptor carries the CDR3 CASSFTSYEQYF. The bases read TGCGCCAGCAGCTTTACTTCTTACGAGCAGTACTTC.